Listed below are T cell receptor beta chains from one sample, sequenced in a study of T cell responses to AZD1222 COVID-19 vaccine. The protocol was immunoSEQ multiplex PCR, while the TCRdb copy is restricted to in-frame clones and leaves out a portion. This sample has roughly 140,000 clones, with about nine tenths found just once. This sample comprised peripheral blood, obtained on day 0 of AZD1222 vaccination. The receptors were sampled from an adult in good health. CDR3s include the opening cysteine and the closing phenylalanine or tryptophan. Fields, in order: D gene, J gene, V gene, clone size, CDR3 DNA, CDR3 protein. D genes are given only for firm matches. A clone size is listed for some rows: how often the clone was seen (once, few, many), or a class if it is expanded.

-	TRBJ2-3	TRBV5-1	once	TGCGCCAGCAGCTTGGGGACCCTTAGCACAGATACGCAGTATTTT	CASSLGTLSTDTQYF
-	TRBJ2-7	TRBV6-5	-	TGTGCCAGCAGTTACTCCCTCGGGTTCGAGCAGTACTTC	CASSYSLGFEQYF
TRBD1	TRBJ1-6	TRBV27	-	TGTGCCAGCAGTTTAAGGGGTTACTTGGGACAGGGGAATTCACCCCTCCACTTT	CASSLRGYLGQGNSPLHF
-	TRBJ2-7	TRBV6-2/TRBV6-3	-	TGTGCCAGCAGTGATAGGCTCATAAACAACTACGAGCAGTACTTC	CASSDRLINNYEQYF
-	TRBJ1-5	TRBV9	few	TGTGCCAGCAGCGATCGGGCAGAAGTAAATCAGCCCCAGCATTTT	CASSDRAEVNQPQHF
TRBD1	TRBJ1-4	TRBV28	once	TGTGCCAGCAGTATCACCGGGACAGGGGGTGAAAAACTGTTTTTT	CASSITGTGGEKLFF
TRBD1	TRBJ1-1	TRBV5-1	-	TGCACCAGCAGCCCCCCCGGGACAGCCTTTTTCGAAGCTTTCTTT	CTSSPPGTAFFEAFF
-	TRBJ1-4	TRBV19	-	TGTGCCAGTAGTAGCGACAGGAATAATGAAAAACTGTTTTTT	CASSSDRNNEKLFF
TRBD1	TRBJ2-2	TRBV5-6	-	TGTGCCAGCAGCACCTCACCCGGGACAGGGAACACCGGGGAGCTGTTTTTT	CASSTSPGTGNTGELFF
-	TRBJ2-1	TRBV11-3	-	TGTGCCAGCAGCTTAACGTTCGTGGAGGGTACCTACAATGAGCAGTTCTTC	CASSLTFVEGTYNEQFF
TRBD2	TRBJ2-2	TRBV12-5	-	TGTGCTAGTGACGCGGGAGCGGGTAACACCGGGGAGCTGTTTTTT	CASDAGAGNTGELFF
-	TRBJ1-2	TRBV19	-	TGTGCCAGTAACTATGGCTACACCTTC	CASNYGYTF
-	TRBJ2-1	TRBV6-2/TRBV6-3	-	TGTGCCAGCACCCCTACAGGCTCCCCCCGGAGTGAGCAGTTCTTC	CASTPTGSPRSEQFF
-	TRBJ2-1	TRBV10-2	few	TGCGCCAGCAGTCGGTCCGGCTACAATGAGCAGTTCTTC	CASSRSGYNEQFF
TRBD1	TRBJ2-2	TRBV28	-	TGTGCAAGCGATACCGGGACAGGGAACACCGGGGAGCTGTTTTTT	CASDTGTGNTGELFF
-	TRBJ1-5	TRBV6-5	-	TGTGCCAGCAAGACCCTACAGGGAAGGGCTCAGCCCCAGCATTTT	CASKTLQGRAQPQHF
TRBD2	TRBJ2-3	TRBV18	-	TGTGCCAGCTCACCGCGGGGACTAGCGGGATTTCCTAGCACAGATACGCAGTATTTT	CASSPRGLAGFPSTDTQYF
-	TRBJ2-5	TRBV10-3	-	TGTGCCATCAGTGAAGGTTCTCAAGAGACCCAGTACTTC	CAISEGSQETQYF
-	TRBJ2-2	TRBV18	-	TGTGCCAGCTCACCCGGTCAGAGATCCCAGTTCGGGGAGCTGTTTTTT	CASSPGQRSQFGELFF
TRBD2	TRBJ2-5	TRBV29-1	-	TGCAGCGCCCCCCAATCTAGCGGAGATCAAGAGACCCAGTACTTC	CSAPQSSGDQETQYF
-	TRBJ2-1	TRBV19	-	TGTGCCAGTAGTATAGTGGAGCGGCGCTCCTACAATGAGCAGTTCTTC	CASSIVERRSYNEQFF
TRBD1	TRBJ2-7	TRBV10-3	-	TGTGCCATCAGTGACCCATACCGGGACAGGGGGCGCGACGAGCAGTACTTC	CAISDPYRDRGRDEQYF
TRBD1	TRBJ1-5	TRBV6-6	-	TGTGCCAGCAGTTGGGACAGATTGGAGCCCCAGCATTTT	CASSWDRLEPQHF
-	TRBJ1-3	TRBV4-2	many	TGTGCCAGCAGACGCGCAGAAATCTCTGGAAACACCATATATTTT	CASRRAEISGNTIYF
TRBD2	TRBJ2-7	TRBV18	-	TGTGCCAGCTCGCGAAATAGCGGGCAGAGCTCCTACGAGCAGTACTTC	CASSRNSGQSSYEQYF
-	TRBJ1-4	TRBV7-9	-	TGTGCCAGCAGCCCCATGAGTGCAACTAATGAAAAACTGTTTTTT	CASSPMSATNEKLFF
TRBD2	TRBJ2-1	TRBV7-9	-	TGTGCCAGCAGCTATAGCGGGCCCCTCAATGAGCAGTTCTTC	CASSYSGPLNEQFF
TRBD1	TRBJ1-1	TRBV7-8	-	TGTGCCAGTTCCGGTTTTTATGGAGGGGGCGACACTGAAGCTTTCTTT	CASSGFYGGGDTEAFF
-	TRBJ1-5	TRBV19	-	TGTGCCAGTAGTATAGGGAGGAATCAGCCCCAGCATTTT	CASSIGRNQPQHF
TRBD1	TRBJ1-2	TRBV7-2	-	TGTGCCAGCAGCTTCTCACCTTACAGGGGCCGTGCTGTGTCGTATGGCGGCACCTTC	CASSFSPYRGRAVSYGGTF
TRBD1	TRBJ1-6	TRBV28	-	TGTGCCAGCAGTTCGGGACAGAATTCACCCCTCCACTTT	CASSSGQNSPLHF
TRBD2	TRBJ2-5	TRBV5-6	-	TGTGCCAGCAGTATAACCAAGAACGGGACTAGCGAGCAAGAGACCCAGTACTTC	CASSITKNGTSEQETQYF
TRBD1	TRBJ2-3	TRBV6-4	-	TGTGCCAGCAGCGGACAGGGGGCAGTGGCAGATACGCAGTATTTT	CASSGQGAVADTQYF
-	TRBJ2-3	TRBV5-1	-	TGCGCCAGCAGCACGACCCCGACCTCAGATACGCAGTATTTT	CASSTTPTSDTQYF
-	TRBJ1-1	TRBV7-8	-	TGTGCCAGCAGCTTAGCTACAGGCACGAACACTGAAGCTTTCTTT	CASSLATGTNTEAFF
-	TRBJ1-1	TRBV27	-	TGTGCCAGCAGTTTACTCGGGCCGAACACTGAAGCTTTCTTT	CASSLLGPNTEAFF
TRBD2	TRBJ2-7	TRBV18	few	TGTGCCAGCTCACCGAGACTAGCGGGACTCTACGAGCAGTACTTC	CASSPRLAGLYEQYF
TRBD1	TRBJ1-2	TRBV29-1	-	TGCAGCGTCGGACACAGGGGGAACTATGGCTACACCTTC	CSVGHRGNYGYTF
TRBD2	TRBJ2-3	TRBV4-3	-	TGCGCCAGCAGCCAAGAGATCAGCGGGAGGAGCACAGATACGCAGTATTTT	CASSQEISGRSTDTQYF
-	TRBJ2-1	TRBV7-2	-	TGTGCCAGCAGATCTCGACAGGGAGGGGAGCAGTTCTTC	CASRSRQGGEQFF
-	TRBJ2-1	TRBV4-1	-	TGCGCCAGCAGCCAGCAACCGGGATATAGTGACAATGAGCAGTTCTTC	CASSQQPGYSDNEQFF
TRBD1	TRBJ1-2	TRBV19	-	TGTGCCAGTAGGATTGGACAGGGTCCCTATGGCTACACCTTC	CASRIGQGPYGYTF
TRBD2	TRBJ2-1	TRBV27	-	TGTGCCAGCAGTTTCCGGCCTACGCTAGCGGGAGGGCCTCGTACAAATGAGCAGTTCTTC	CASSFRPTLAGGPRTNEQFF
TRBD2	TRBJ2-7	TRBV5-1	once	TGCGCCAGCAGCCCGGGACTAGCGGGTATCTCCTACGAGCAGTACTTC	CASSPGLAGISYEQYF
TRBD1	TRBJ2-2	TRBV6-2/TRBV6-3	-	TGTGCCAGCAGTAGGGACAGGACTACCGGGGAGCTGTTTTTT	CASSRDRTTGELFF
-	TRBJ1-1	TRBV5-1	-	TGCGCCAGCAGCATGCCATCTTCAGGGCACGGAGGATATATGGACACTGAAGCTTTCTTT	CASSMPSSGHGGYMDTEAFF
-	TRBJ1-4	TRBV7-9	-	TGTGCCAGCAGCATATACGGACAGTTTAGCGACGAAAAACTGTTTTTT	CASSIYGQFSDEKLFF
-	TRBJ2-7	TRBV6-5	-	TGTGCCAGCAGTTACACGGCTAACTCCTACGAGCAGTACTTC	CASSYTANSYEQYF
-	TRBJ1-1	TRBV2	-	TGTGCCAGCAGTGTATCGGAGAAGAACACTGAAGCTTTCTTT	CASSVSEKNTEAFF
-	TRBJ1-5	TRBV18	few	TGTGCCAGCTCACCCCGGGATCATCAGCCCCAGCATTTT	CASSPRDHQPQHF